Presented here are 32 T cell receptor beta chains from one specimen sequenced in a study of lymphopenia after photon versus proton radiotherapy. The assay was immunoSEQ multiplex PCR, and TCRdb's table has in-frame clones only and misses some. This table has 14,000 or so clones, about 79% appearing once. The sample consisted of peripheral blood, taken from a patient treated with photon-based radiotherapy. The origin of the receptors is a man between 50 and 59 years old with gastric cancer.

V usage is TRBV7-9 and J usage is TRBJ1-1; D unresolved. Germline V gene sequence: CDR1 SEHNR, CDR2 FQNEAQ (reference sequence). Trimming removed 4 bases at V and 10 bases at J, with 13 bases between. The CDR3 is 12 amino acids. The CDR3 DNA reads TGTGCCAGCAGCTCTCTCTCCCAACGAGCTTTCTTT. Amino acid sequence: CASSSLSQRAFF.

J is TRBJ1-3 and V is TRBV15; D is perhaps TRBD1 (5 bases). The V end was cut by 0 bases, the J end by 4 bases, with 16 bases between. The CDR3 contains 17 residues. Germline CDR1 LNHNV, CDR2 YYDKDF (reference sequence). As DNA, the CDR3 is TGTGCCACCAGCAGAGATAAAGGGACCTCTGGAGGAAACACCATATATTTT. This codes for CATSRDKGTSGGNTIYF.

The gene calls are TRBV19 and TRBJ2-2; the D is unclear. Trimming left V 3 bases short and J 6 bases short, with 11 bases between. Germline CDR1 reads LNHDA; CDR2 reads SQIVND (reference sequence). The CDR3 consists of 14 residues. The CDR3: CASSISVGSGELFF. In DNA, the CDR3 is TGTGCCAGTAGTATCTCTGTGGGGTCCGGGGAGCTGTTTTTT.

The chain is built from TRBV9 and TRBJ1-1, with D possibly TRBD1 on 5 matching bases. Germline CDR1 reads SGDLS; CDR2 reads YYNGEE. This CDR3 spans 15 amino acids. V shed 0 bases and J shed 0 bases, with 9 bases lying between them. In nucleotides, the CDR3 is TGTGCCAGCAGCGTAGCACAGGCAATGAACACTGAAGCTTTCTTT. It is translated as CASSVAQAMNTEAFF.

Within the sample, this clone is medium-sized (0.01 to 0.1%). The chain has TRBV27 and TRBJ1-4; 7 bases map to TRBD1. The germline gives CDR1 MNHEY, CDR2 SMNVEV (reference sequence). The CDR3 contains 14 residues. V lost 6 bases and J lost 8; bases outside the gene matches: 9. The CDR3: CASSKDRVREKLFF. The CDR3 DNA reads TGTGCCAGCAGCAAAGACAGGGTGAGAGAAAAACTGTTTTTT. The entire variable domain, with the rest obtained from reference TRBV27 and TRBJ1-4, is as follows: EAQVTQNPRYLITVTGKKLTVTCSQNMNHEYMSWYRQDPGLGLRQIYYSMNVEVTDKGDVPEGYKVSRKEKRNFPLILESPSPNQTSLYFCASSKDRVREKLFFGSGTQLSVL.

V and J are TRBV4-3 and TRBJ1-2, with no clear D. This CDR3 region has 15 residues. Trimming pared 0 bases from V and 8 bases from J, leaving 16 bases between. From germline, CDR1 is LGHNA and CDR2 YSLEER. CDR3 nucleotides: TGCGCCAGCAGCCAAGATTCCTCCGGTGGGAAGGGCTACACCTTC. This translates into CASSQDSSGGKGYTF.

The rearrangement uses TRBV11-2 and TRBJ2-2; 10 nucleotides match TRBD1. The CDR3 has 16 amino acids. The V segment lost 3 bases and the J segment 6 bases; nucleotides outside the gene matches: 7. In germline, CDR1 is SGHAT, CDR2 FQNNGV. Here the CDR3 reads CASSFSRGQGAGELFF. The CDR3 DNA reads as TGTGCCAGCAGCTTTAGTAGAGGACAGGGGGCCGGGGAGCTGTTTTTT.

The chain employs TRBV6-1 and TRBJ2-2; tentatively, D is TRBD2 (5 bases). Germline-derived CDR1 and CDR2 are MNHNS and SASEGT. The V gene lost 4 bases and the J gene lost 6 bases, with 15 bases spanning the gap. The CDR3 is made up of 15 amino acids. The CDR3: CASSARASGAGELFF. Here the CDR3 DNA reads TGTGCCAGCAGTGCGCGGGCCTCTGGGGCCGGGGAGCTGTTTTTT.

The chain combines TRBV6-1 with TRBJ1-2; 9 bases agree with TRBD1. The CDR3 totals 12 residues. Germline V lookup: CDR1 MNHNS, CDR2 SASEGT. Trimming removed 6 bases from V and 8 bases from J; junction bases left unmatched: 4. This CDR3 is CASRQGALGYTF. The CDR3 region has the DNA TGTGCCAGCAGACAGGGGGCTTTAGGCTACACCTTC.

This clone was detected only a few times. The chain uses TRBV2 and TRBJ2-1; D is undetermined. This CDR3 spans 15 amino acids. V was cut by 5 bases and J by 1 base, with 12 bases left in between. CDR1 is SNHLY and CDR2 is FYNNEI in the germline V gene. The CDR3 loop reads CASSPKPMSYNEQFF. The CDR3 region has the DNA TGTGCCAGCAGTCCTAAGCCTATGTCCTACAATGAGCAGTTCTTC. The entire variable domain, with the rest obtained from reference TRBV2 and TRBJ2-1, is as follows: EPEVTQTPSHQVTQMGQEVILRCVPISNHLYFYWYRQILGQKVEFLVSFYNNEISEKSEIFDDQFSVERPDGSNFTLKIRSTKLEDSAMYFCASSPKPMSYNEQFFGPGTRLTVL.

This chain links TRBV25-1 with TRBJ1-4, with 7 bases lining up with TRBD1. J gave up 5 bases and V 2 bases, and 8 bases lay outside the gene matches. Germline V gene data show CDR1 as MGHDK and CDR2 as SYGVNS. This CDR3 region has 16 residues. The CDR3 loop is CASSEPRTGLNEKLFF. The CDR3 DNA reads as TGTGCCAGCAGTGAACCAAGGACAGGACTAAATGAAAAACTGTTTTTT.

This chain's CDR3 is CAWSVGFSQPQHF. The CDR3 DNA is TGTGCCTGGAGTGTAGGGTTTAGCCAGCCCCAGCATTTT. The rearrangement uses TRBV30 and TRBJ1-5; D not certain. The CDR3 has 13 residues. V lost 0 bases to trimming and J lost 7 bases, with 10 bases between them. CDR1 is GTSNPN, CDR2 SVGIG, per germline (reference sequence).

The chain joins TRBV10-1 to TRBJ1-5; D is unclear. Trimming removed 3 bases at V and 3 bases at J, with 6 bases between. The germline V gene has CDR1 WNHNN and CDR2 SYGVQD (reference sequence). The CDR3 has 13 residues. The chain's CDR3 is CASSEDPNQPQHF. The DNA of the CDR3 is TGCGCCAGCAGTGAAGACCCCAATCAGCCCCAGCATTTT.

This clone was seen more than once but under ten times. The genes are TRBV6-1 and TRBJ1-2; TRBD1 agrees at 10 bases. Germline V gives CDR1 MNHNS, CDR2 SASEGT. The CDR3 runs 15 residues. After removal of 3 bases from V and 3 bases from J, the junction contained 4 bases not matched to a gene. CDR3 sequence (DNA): TGTGCCAGCAGTGAGGGGACAGGGGTAGACTATGGCTACACCTTC. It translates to CASSEGTGVDYGYTF.

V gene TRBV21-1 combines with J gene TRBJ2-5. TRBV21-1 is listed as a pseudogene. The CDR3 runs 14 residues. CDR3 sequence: CASSKDACKETQYF. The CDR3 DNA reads TGTGCCAGCAGCAAAGATGCATGTAAAGAGACCCAGTACTTC.

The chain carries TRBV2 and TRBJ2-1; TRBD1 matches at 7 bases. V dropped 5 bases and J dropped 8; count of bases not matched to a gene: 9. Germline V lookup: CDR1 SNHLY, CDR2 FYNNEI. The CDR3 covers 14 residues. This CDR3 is CASSIQGNIDEQFF. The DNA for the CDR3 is TGTGCCAGCAGTATACAGGGGAATATTGATGAGCAGTTCTTC.

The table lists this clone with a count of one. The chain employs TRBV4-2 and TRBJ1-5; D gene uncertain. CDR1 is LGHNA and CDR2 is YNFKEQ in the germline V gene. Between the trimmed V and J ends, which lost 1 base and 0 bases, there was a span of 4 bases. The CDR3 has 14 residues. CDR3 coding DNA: TGTGCCAGCAGCCAAGTAGATAGCAATCAGCCCCAGCATTTT. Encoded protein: CASSQVDSNQPQHF.

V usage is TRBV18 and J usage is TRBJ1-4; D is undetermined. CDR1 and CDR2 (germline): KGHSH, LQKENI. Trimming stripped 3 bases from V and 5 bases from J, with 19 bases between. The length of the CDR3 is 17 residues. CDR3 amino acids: CASSPSSEGGHNEKLFF. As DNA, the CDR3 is TGTGCCAGCTCACCGTCGTCCGAGGGAGGGCACAATGAAAAACTGTTTTTT.

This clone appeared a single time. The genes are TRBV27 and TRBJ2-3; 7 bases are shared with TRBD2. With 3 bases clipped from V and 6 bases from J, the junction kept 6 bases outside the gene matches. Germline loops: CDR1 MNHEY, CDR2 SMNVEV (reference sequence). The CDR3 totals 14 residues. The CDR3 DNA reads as TGTGCCAGCAGTTTTGGGGGGGTAGCGGATACGCAGTATTTT. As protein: CASSFGGVADTQYF.

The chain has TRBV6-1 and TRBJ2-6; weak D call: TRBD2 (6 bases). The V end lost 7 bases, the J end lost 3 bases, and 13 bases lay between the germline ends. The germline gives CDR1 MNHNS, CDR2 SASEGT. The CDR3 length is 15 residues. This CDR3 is CASNRREGGANVLTF. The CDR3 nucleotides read TGTGCCAGCAATAGGAGGGAAGGTGGGGCCAACGTCCTGACTTTC.

CDR3 nucleotide sequence: TGTGCCAGCAGCTCTACCGGGACAGCTCTCGTTGGAGGCTACACCTTC. Protein product: CASSSTGTALVGGYTF. This chain connects TRBV5-6 to TRBJ1-2; 7 nucleotides match TRBD1. Germline assignment: CDR1 SGHDT and CDR2 YYEEEE. V shed 3 bases, J shed 8 bases, and the junction held 16 bases outside the gene matches. This CDR3 is built from 16 residues.

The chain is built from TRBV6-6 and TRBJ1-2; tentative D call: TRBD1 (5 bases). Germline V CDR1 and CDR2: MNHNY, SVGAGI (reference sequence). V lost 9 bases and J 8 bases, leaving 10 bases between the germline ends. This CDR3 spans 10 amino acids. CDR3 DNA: TGTGCCAGTTCCAGGGAAGGCTACACCTTC. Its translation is CASSREGYTF.

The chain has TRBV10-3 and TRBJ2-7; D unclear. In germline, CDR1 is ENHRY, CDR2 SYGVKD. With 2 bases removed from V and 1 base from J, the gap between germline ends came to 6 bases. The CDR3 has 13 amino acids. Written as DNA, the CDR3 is TGTGCCATCAGTGAGGCCCTGTCCTACGAGCAGTACTTC. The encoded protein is CAISEALSYEQYF.

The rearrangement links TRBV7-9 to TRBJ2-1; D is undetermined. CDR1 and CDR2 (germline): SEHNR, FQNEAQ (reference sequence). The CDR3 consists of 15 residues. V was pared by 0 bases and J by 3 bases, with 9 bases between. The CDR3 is CASSLAGPDYNEQFF. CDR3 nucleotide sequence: TGTGCCAGCAGCTTAGCCGGGCCCGACTACAATGAGCAGTTCTTC.

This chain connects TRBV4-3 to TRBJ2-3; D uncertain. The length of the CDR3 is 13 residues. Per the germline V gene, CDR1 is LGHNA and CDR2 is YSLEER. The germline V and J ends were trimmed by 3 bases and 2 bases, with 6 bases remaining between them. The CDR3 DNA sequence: TGCGCCAGCAGCCACAGTATCACAGATACGCAGTATTTT. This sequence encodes CASSHSITDTQYF.

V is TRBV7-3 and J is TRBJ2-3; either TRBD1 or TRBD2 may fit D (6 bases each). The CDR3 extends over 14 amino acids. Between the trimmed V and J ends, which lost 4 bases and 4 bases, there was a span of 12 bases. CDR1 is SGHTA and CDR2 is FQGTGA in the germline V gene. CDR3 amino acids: CASSSSRGADTQYF. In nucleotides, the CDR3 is TGTGCCAGCAGCTCCTCTAGGGGGGCAGATACGCAGTATTTT.

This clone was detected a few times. Here the CDR3 reads CSVGQGGNQPQHF. The CDR3 nucleotides are TGCAGCGTCGGACAGGGGGGCAATCAGCCCCAGCATTTT. The chain recombines TRBV29-1 with TRBJ1-5, with 10 bases fitting TRBD1. The length of the CDR3 is 13 residues. V was clipped by 6 bases and J by 2 bases; unmatched bases: 1. Germline CDR1 and CDR2: SQVTM and ANQGSEA. Together with reference TRBV29-1 and TRBJ1-5, the CDR3 gives the full variable domain: SAVISQKPSRDICQRGTSLTIQCQVDSQVTMMFWYRQQPGQSLTLIATANQGSEATYESGFVIDKFPISRPNLTFSTLTVSNMSPEDSSIYLCSVGQGGNQPQHFGDGTRLSIL.

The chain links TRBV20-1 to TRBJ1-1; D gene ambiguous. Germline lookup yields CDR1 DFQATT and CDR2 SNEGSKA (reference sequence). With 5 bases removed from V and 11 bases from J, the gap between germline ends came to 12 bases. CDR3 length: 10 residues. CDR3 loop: CSAGVVVAFF. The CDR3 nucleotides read TGCAGTGCTGGGGTTGTGGTTGCTTTCTTT.

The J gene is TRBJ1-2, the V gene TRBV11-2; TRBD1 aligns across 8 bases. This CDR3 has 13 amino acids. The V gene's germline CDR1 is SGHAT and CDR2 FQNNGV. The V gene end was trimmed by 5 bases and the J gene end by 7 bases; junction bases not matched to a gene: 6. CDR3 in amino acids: CASSADRVGGYTF. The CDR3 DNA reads TGTGCCAGCAGCGCGGACAGGGTCGGTGGCTACACCTTC.

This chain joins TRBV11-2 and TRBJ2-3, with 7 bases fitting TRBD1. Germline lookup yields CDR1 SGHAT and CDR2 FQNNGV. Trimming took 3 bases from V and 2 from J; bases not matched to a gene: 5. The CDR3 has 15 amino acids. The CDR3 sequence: CASSFRDRNTDTQYF. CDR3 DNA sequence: TGTGCCAGCAGCTTTAGGGACAGAAACACAGATACGCAGTATTTT.

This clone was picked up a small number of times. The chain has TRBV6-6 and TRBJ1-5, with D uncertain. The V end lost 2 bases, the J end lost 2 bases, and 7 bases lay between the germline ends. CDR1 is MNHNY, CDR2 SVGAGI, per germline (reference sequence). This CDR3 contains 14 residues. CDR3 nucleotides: TGTGCCAGCAGTTACAGGGAGGGCAATCAGCCCCAGCATTTT. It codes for CASSYREGNQPQHF.

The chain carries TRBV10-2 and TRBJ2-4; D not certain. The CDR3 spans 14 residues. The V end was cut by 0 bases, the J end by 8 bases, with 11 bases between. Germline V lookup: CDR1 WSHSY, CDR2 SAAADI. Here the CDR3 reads CASSESTLQDIQYF. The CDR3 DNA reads TGCGCCAGCAGTGAGTCGACTCTCCAGGACATTCAGTACTTC.